Each of the 3 T cell receptor beta chains below was sequenced from the same sample in a study of CD8 T cells in Susac syndrome. RNA was extracted with the RNeasy kit, and a quantity of roughly 0.5 to 1 ug was reverse transcribed using random hexamers. One entry per CDR3 protein results from TCRdb running MiXCR on the immunoSEQ multiplex PCR reads. The sample includes roughly 190,000 distinct CDR3 sequences, 91% of them seen just once. Sequenced: CD4+ T cells from PBMCs. The source is a human donor with Susac syndrome.

The rearrangement joins TRBV20-1 to TRBJ2-7; perhaps TRBD1 as D (5 bases). The CDR3 runs to 15 residues. V was shortened by 0 bases and J by 1 base, with 13 bases between the two germline ends. CDR1 is DFQATT and CDR2 is SNEGSKA in the germline V gene (reference sequence). The CDR3 here is CSARDQGKDSYEQYF. The CDR3 nucleotides read TGCAGTGCTAGAGATCAGGGTAAGGATTCCTACGAGCAGTACTTC.

The V and J genes are TRBV30 and TRBJ1-1; D remains unclear. The V end was cut by 0 bases, the J end by 4 bases, with 9 bases between. The CDR3 is made up of 13 amino acids. The germline CDR1 and CDR2 sequences are GTSNPN and SVGIG (reference sequence). CDR3 sequence reads: CAWSVWGGTEAFF. The CDR3, as DNA: TGTGCCTGGAGTGTATGGGGTGGCACTGAAGCTTTCTTT.

The chain joins TRBV14 to TRBJ2-1, with 12 bases identical to TRBD2. CDR3 length equals 16 residues. CDR1 SGHDN and CDR2 FVKESK come from the germline V gene. V shed 4 bases, J shed 7 bases, and the junction held 8 bases outside the gene matches. The CDR3 DNA reads as TGTGCCAGCAGCCGATTTCTAGCGGGAGGGGGGAATGAGCAGTTCTTC. It codes for CASSRFLAGGGNEQFF.